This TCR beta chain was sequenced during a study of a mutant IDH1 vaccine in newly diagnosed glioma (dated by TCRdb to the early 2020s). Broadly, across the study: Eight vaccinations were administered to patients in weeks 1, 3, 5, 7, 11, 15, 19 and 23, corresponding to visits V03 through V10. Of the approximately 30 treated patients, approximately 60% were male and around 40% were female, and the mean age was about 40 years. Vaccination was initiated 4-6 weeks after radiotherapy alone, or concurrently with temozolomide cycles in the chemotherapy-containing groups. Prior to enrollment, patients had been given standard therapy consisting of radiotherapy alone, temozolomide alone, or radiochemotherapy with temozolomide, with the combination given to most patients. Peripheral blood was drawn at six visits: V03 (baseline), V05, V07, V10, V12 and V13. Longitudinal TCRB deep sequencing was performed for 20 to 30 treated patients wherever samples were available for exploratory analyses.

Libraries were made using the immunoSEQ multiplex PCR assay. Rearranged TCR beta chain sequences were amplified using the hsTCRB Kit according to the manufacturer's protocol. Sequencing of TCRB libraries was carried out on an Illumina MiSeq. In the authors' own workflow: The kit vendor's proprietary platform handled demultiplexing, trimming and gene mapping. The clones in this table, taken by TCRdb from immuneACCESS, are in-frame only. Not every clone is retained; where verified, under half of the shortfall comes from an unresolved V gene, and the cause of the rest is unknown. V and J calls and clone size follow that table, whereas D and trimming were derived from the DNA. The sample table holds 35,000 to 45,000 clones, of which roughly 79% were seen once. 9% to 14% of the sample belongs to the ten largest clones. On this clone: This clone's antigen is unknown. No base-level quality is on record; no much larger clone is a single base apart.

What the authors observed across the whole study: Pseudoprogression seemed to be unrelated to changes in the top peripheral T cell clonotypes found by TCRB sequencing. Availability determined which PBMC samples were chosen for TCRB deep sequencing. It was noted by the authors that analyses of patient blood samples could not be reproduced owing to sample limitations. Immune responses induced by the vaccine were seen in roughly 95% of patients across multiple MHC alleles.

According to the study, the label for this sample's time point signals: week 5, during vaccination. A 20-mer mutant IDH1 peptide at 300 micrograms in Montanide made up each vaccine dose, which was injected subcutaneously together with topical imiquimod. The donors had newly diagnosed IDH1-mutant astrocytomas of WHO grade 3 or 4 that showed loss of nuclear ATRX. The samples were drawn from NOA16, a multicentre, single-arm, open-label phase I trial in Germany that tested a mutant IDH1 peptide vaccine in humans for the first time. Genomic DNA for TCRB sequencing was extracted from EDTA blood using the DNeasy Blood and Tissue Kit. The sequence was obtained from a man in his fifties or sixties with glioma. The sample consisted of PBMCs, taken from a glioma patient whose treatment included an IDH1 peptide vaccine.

The encoded CDR3 is CASSQLPAGGHEQFF. The bases are TGCGCCAGCAGCCAACTCCCAGCAGGGGGTCATGAGCAGTTCTTC. The rearrangement joined TRBV4-3 to TRBJ2-1; the central 7 bases match TRBD1. Relative to germline, V is missing 2 bases and J is missing 8 bases, with 9 bases of the junction outside any gene match. Taken from cysteine to phenylalanine, the CDR3 has 15 residues. Only the CDR3 DNA stays, 45 bases, in frame from base 1. The germline V gene encodes CDR1 LGHNA and CDR2 YSLEER.